The T cell receptor (beta chain) under discussion was sequenced for a study of T cell responses to AZD1222 COVID-19 vaccine. Trimming stripped 5 bases from V and 5 bases from J, with 9 bases between. This CDR3 region has 12 residues. TCRdb keeps only in-frame clones here, not all; method: immunoSEQ multiplex PCR. This table has under 95,000 clones, 80% to 90% appearing once. The V and J genes are TRBV12-3 or TRBV12-4 and TRBJ2-5, with D uncertain. The receptor's source is an adult in good health. The specimen was peripheral blood, collected on day 0 of AZD1222 vaccination. The CDR3 is CASSAPRETQYF. The CDR3 nucleotides are TGTGCCAGCAGTGCCCCCCGGGAGACCCAGTACTTC.